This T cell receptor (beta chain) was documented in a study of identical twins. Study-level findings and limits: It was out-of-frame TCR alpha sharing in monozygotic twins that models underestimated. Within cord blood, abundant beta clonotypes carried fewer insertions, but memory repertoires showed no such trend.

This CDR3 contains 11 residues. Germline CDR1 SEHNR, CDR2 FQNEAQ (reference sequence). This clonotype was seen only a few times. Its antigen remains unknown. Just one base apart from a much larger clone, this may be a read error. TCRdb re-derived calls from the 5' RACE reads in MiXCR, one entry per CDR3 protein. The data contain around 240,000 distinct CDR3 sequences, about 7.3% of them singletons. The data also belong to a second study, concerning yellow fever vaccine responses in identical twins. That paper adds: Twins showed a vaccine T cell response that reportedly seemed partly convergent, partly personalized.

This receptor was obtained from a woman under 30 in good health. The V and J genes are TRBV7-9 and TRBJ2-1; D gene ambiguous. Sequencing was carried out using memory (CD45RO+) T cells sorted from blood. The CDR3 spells CASSLVNEQSF. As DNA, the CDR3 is TGTGCCAGCAGCTTAGTTAATGAGCAGTCCTTC.